A selection of T cell receptor beta chains follows, all from one sample in a study of blood T cell repertoires in COVID-19. Assay: immunoSEQ multiplex PCR; the TCRdb copy retains only in-frame clones and omits some. Among roughly 200,000 clones listed, 85% were seen once. Sample: PBMCs or T cells enriched from blood (not recorded which). These receptors were collected from a man aged 40-49 years who had recovered from COVID-19. The conserved cysteine and the conserved F or W are not part of the CDR3 here. The size entry is marked missing in some rows and otherwise reads once, few, many or a size class.

size: -
V: TRBV19
J: TRBJ2-1
CDR3: ASSIGAVTRGEQF

size: -
V: TRBV28
J: TRBJ2-2
CDR3: ASSFPVTGELF

size: -
V: TRBV2
J: TRBJ1-1
CDR3: ASSWTRGAF

size: -
V: TRBV7-9
J: TRBJ2-1
CDR3: ASSGTSGSEKEEQF

size: once
V: TRBV27
J: TRBJ2-3
CDR3: ASSRTGGTDTQY

size: -
V: TRBV13
J: TRBJ2-1
CDR3: ASSSLRTSGFNSNEQF

size: -
V: TRBV11-2
J: TRBJ2-2
CDR3: ASSPWDRTNTGELF

size: -
V: TRBV28
J: TRBJ2-7
CDR3: ASRRTGYEQY

size: -
V: TRBV21-1
J: TRBJ2-7
CDR3: ASSVEGLAGGPRTYEQY

size: few
V: TRBV30
J: TRBJ1-2
CDR3: AWSSLANYGYT

size: -
V: TRBV24-1
J: TRBJ2-7
CDR3: ATSERTGNSYEQY

size: -
V: TRBV3-1/TRBV3-2
J: TRBJ1-5
CDR3: ASSPSGTGSQPQH

size: once
V: TRBV15
J: TRBJ1-5
CDR3: ATSENRGSNQPQH

size: -
V: TRBV4-3
J: TRBJ1-1
CDR3: ASSQGITGDTEAF

size: -
V: TRBV12-3/TRBV12-4
J: TRBJ1-3
CDR3: ASSFAGVSTIY

size: -
V: TRBV23-1
J: TRBJ2-5
CDR3: ASSQTLAGAIGETQY

size: -
V: TRBV5-6
J: TRBJ2-7
CDR3: ASSGRGTVHEQY

size: few
V: TRBV3-1/TRBV3-2
J: TRBJ2-2
CDR3: ASSQDYPGASTGELF

size: -
V: TRBV29-1
J: TRBJ1-1
CDR3: SVDASQGTEAF

size: -
V: TRBV2
J: TRBJ1-6
CDR3: ASSDGQFNSPLH

size: -
V: TRBV4-1
J: TRBJ1-2
CDR3: ASSQVPGQAHYGYT

size: -
V: TRBV7-2
J: TRBJ1-2
CDR3: ASSLDGAGNYGYT

size: once
V: TRBV7-8
J: TRBJ1-6
CDR3: ASSPAIGTAISPLH

size: -
V: TRBV7-2
J: TRBJ1-2
CDR3: ASSRDRGIVNYGYT

size: -
V: TRBV30
J: TRBJ2-3
CDR3: AWSGPLAGRYDTQY

size: -
V: TRBV13
J: TRBJ1-2
CDR3: ASSSYRSNYGYT

size: -
V: TRBV5-1
J: TRBJ2-2
CDR3: ASSLFPHRGSNTGELF

size: -
V: TRBV2
J: TRBJ2-5
CDR3: ASSNPRDTHQETQY

size: many
V: TRBV10-3
J: TRBJ1-1
CDR3: AISLSPQGDTEAF

size: -
V: TRBV6-5
J: TRBJ2-1
CDR3: ASSLGTSTHNEQF